This is a list of T cell receptor beta chains from one sample in a study of T cell responses to AZD1222 COVID-19 vaccine. Produced via immunoSEQ multiplex PCR; TCRdb's table is partial and in-frame only. The repertoire holds 90,000 to 110,000 clones, about 91% seen once, with 6.5% to 9.5% in the top ten. The input for sequencing was peripheral blood, taken on day 0 of AZD1222 vaccination. The receptors were sampled from an adult in good health. Each CDR3 is given with its conserved first and last residue. The order of the fields is J gene, CDR3 length, D gene, V gene, clone size, CDR3 DNA, CDR3 protein. The D gene is left open where the match is weak. A row's size may be missing; if present it is once, few, many or a size class.

TRBJ1-4	15	NA	TRBV5-1	NA	TGCGCCAGCATCCCCAGTCCAGGGGAAAATGAAAAACTGTTTTTT	CASIPSPGENEKLFF
TRBJ2-1	11	NA	TRBV11-2	NA	TGTGCCAGCATGTCAGAGGCCAAGCAGTTCTTC	CASMSEAKQFF
TRBJ1-2	13	NA	TRBV5-1	NA	TGCGCCAGCAGCCCCTGGGGGAACGATGGCTACACCTTC	CASSPWGNDGYTF
TRBJ1-4	13	NA	TRBV30	NA	TGTGCCTGGAGCGGTTTGGGGGAGGAAAAACTGTTTTTT	CAWSGLGEEKLFF
TRBJ2-1	15	NA	TRBV7-2	few	TGTGCCAGCAGCTTAGCGTGGGGTTCCTACAATGAGCAGTTCTTC	CASSLAWGSYNEQFF
TRBJ2-1	17	TRBD2	TRBV18	NA	TGTGCCAGCTCACCAAGCTATGGACTAGCGGGCAACAATGAGCAGTTCTTC	CASSPSYGLAGNNEQFF
TRBJ2-1	14	TRBD2	TRBV24-1	NA	TGTGCCACCAGCATTAGCGGGGGGGGGAATGAGCAGTTCTTC	CATSISGGGNEQFF
TRBJ2-5	15	NA	TRBV5-5	NA	TGTGCCAGCAGCGGCGGGTCGGGACGGAAAGAGACCCAGTACTTC	CASSGGSGRKETQYF
TRBJ1-5	15	NA	TRBV9	NA	TGTGCCAGCAGCGTAAGGGGAGAGTTGGGTCAGCCCCAGCATTTT	CASSVRGELGQPQHF
TRBJ2-1	14	TRBD1	TRBV5-1	NA	TGCGCCAGCAGCTTGACAGGGGTCTACAATGAGCAGTTCTTC	CASSLTGVYNEQFF
TRBJ2-3	17	TRBD1	TRBV2	NA	TGTGCCAGCAGCTTCAGACAGGGGTGGCGGACCACAGATACGCAGTATTTT	CASSFRQGWRTTDTQYF
TRBJ1-4	14	NA	TRBV7-8	NA	TGTGCCAGCAGCTCCGAATTGGCCTCAGAAAAACTGTTTTTT	CASSSELASEKLFF
TRBJ2-7	15	TRBD1	TRBV15	NA	TGTGCCACCAGCAGAGAGGGGACAGGCTCCTACGAGCAGTACTTC	CATSREGTGSYEQYF
TRBJ1-6	13	NA	TRBV7-2	NA	TGTGCCAGCAGCACAAACAGGAATTCACCCCTCCACTTT	CASSTNRNSPLHF
TRBJ1-6	12	NA	TRBV6-6	NA	TGTGCCAGCAGATTCAAAGATTCACCCCTCCACTTT	CASRFKDSPLHF
TRBJ2-3	15	TRBD1	TRBV10-2	NA	TGCGCCAGCATGCCGGGACAGGGACGCACAGATACGCAGTATTTT	CASMPGQGRTDTQYF
TRBJ1-2	15	TRBD1	TRBV6-1	NA	TGTGCCAGCAGTGAAGATCAGGGGGCTTACTATGGCTACACCTTC	CASSEDQGAYYGYTF
TRBJ2-1	14	TRBD2	TRBV6-5	NA	TGTGCCAGCCAGACTAGCGGGGACTACAATGAGCAGTTCTTC	CASQTSGDYNEQFF
TRBJ1-4	14	TRBD1	TRBV30	NA	TGTGCCTGGAGTGTACAGGGGGCGTTTGAAAAACTGTTTTTT	CAWSVQGAFEKLFF
TRBJ1-5	15	TRBD1	TRBV5-1	NA	TGCGCCAGCAGCGCGCAGGGGGCACGGAATCAGCCCCAGCATTTT	CASSAQGARNQPQHF
TRBJ1-2	13	NA	TRBV30	NA	TGTGCCCGATCGAATGAAGCTAACTATGGCTACACCTTC	CARSNEANYGYTF
TRBJ2-1	15	NA	TRBV7-8	few	TGTGCCAGTTCCCCCGGGACACCTTCCTACAATGAGCAGTTCTTC	CASSPGTPSYNEQFF
TRBJ1-1	12	NA	TRBV5-8	NA	TGTGCCAGCAGCCTATGGACGGATGAAGCTTTCTTT	CASSLWTDEAFF
TRBJ2-2	19	TRBD2	TRBV7-3	NA	TGTGCCAGCAGTCCTGTAGCGGGGGAAATCCTTAAAAACACCGGGGAGCTGTTTTTT	CASSPVAGEILKNTGELFF
TRBJ2-5	15	TRBD2	TRBV5-1	NA	TGCGCCAGCAAGGTGGGACTAGCGGATGTTGGGGCCCAGTACTTC	CASKVGLADVGAQYF
TRBJ2-5	16	NA	TRBV18	NA	TGTGCCAGCTCACCACGCGGCAGGGGACCTCAAGAGACCCAGTACTTC	CASSPRGRGPQETQYF
TRBJ1-2	14	NA	TRBV7-9	once	TGTGCCAGCAGCTTAGAGGTCAACTCCTATGGCTACACCTTC	CASSLEVNSYGYTF
TRBJ1-1	13	TRBD1	TRBV6-5	once	TGTGCCAGCAGAGAGACGAACAGGGGAGAAGCTTTCTTT	CASRETNRGEAFF
TRBJ2-5	16	NA	TRBV7-9	NA	TGTGCCAGCAGCCCCGCGGGAAGGGGGCCTCTGGAGACCCAGTACTTC	CASSPAGRGPLETQYF
TRBJ1-1	14	TRBD1	TRBV29-1	NA	TGCAGTGGGAACAGGGGGCAGCGGAACACTGAAGCTTTCTTT	CSGNRGQRNTEAFF
TRBJ1-2	13	NA	TRBV2	NA	TGTGCCAGCAGTTCAGGACGGAACTATGGCTACACCTTC	CASSSGRNYGYTF
TRBJ2-3	13	TRBD2	TRBV29-1	NA	TGCAGCGACATAGCGGGAGGCACAGATACGCAGTATTTT	CSDIAGGTDTQYF
TRBJ1-2	15	NA	TRBV18	NA	TGTGCCAGCTCACCCTCCGGGACCTTTTCCTATGGCTACACCTTC	CASSPSGTFSYGYTF
TRBJ1-3	14	NA	TRBV11-2	few	TGTGCCAGCAGCTTAGTACGGGAAGTCAACACCATATATTTT	CASSLVREVNTIYF
TRBJ2-1	15	TRBD1	TRBV6-6	once	TGTGCCAGCAGTACCCCGGGACAGGGTACCAATGAGCAGTTCTTC	CASSTPGQGTNEQFF
TRBJ2-2	15	NA	TRBV18	NA	TGTGCCAGCTCACCATTACTTCAGAACACCGGGGAGCTGTTTTTT	CASSPLLQNTGELFF
TRBJ2-3	15	TRBD2	TRBV5-4	NA	TGTGCCAGCAGCGAAGGACTAGGGGGCACAGATACGCAGTATTTT	CASSEGLGGTDTQYF
TRBJ1-2	13	NA	TRBV4-3	NA	TGCGCCAGCAGCCAAGATCGGGGGGATGGCTACACCTTC	CASSQDRGDGYTF
TRBJ1-2	11	NA	TRBV29-1	NA	TGCAGCGTGGGGTCAATCTATGGCTACACCTTC	CSVGSIYGYTF
TRBJ1-1	12	NA	TRBV15	NA	TGTGCCACCAGCAGAGATACCCGGCACGCTTTCTTT	CATSRDTRHAFF
TRBJ1-4	14	TRBD1	TRBV27	NA	TGTGCCAGCAGTCAGACAGGGCGAGTTGAAAAACTGTTTTTT	CASSQTGRVEKLFF
TRBJ1-1	12	NA	TRBV9	NA	TGTGCCAGCAGCCGGGGCGACACTGAAGCTTTCTTT	CASSRGDTEAFF
TRBJ2-7	15	NA	TRBV7-2	NA	TGTGCCAGCAGCTTATCCCAGGGGCCCCCCTACGAGCAGTACTTC	CASSLSQGPPYEQYF
TRBJ1-2	15	NA	TRBV5-1	once	TGCGCCAGCAGCCTCCACAGAGGAGCTAACTATGGCTACACCTTC	CASSLHRGANYGYTF
TRBJ1-6	16	NA	TRBV5-3	NA	TGTGCCAGAAGCTTAAGGGGGGGGCGATTAAGGTCACCCCTCCACTTT	CARSLRGGRLRSPLHF
TRBJ2-1	15	NA	TRBV7-3	NA	TGTGCCAGCAGCCGCCGTTGGGGCAGGTTGAATGAGCAGTTCTTC	CASSRRWGRLNEQFF
TRBJ1-5	16	TRBD1	TRBV3-1/TRBV3-2	NA	TGTGCCAGCAGCCAAGACCGGGACAGGGGGAATCAGCCCCAGCATTTT	CASSQDRDRGNQPQHF
TRBJ2-5	13	TRBD2	TRBV29-1	NA	TGCAGCGCTCGGACTAGCGGGGGAGAGACCCAGTACTTC	CSARTSGGETQYF
TRBJ1-1	13	NA	TRBV27	NA	TGTGCCAGCAGTTTCTCCCGACAGTCGAGTGCTTTCTTT	CASSFSRQSSAFF
TRBJ1-1	13	NA	TRBV5-1	NA	TGCGCCAGCAGCTTGGACAGAAACACTGAAGCTTTCTTT	CASSLDRNTEAFF
TRBJ1-5	15	TRBD1	TRBV18	NA	TGTGCCAGCTCACCAAGGACAGGGGGCGCCCAGCCCCAGCATTTT	CASSPRTGGAQPQHF
TRBJ2-7	14	TRBD2	TRBV6-5	NA	TGTGCCAGCAGCCGGGGGGACCGGAGCCACGAGCAGTACTTC	CASSRGDRSHEQYF
TRBJ2-5	14	NA	TRBV7-9	NA	TGTGCCAGCAGCCTGTCAGGACCTCAAGAGACCCAGTACTTC	CASSLSGPQETQYF